The clone carrying this T cell receptor (beta chain) was counted a few times. Its antigen remains unknown. The record originates from a study of T cells in localized non-small cell lung cancer. General study findings and limits: It was uninvolved adjacent lung that showed the highest T cell clonality, exceeding tumor.

The table came from immunoSEQ multiplex PCR; TCRdb's copy has only in-frame clones and leaves some out. The repertoire includes about 35,000 clones, around 93% of them detected once, and over 9.5% sits in the top ten. The CDR3 has 13 residues. From germline, CDR1 is SGHDT and CDR2 YYEEEE. V lost 4 bases and J lost 7; bases outside the gene matches: 6. This rearrangement joins TRBV5-6 to TRBJ1-2; 8 nucleotides line up with TRBD1. The sample was peripheral blood mononuclear cells, taken before any cancer treatment. The sequence was collected from an older female donor with stage II lung adenocarcinoma. As DNA, the CDR3 is TGTGCCAGCAGCCCTGACAGGGGTGGTGGCTACACCTTC. Amino acids: CASSPDRGGGYTF.